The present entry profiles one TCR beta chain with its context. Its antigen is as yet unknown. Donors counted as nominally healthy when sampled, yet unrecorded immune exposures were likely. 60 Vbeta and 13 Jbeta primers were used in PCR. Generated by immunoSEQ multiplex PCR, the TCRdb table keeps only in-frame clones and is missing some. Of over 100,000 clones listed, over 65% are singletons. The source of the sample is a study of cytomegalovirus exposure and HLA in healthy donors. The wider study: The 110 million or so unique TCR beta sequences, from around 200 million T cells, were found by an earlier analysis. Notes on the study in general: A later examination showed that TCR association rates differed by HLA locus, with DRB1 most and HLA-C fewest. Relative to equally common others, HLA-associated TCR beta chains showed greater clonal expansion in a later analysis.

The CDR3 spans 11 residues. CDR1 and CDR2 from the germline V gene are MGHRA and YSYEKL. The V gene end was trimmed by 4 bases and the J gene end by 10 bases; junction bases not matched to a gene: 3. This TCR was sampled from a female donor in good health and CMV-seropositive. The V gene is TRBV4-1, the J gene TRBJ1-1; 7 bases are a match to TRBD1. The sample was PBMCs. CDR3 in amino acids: CASSRGDRAFF. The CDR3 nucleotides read TGCGCCAGCAGCCGCGGGGACAGAGCTTTCTTT.